What follows are 9 T cell receptor beta chains derived from one specimen sequenced in a study of blood T cell repertoires in COVID-19. Sequencing was performed with immunoSEQ multiplex PCR; in TCRdb, only in-frame clones are kept and a portion is missing. The table has about 99,000 clones, approximately 90% seen once; the top ten hold approximately 17%. Sequencing was performed on peripheral blood. These receptors all come from a woman at least 80 years old in a cohort sampled during active COVID-19.

CDR3 sequence: CASSEVAGVLNEQFF. CDR3 coding DNA: TGCGCCAGCAGTGAAGTAGCGGGAGTTCTCAATGAGCAGTTCTTC. This chain connects TRBV10-1 to TRBJ2-1, with 9 bases that match TRBD2. This CDR3 comprises 15 residues. Unmatched junction bases numbered 6, after V lost 3 bases and J lost 6 bases. The V gene's germline CDR1 is WNHNN and CDR2 SYGVQD (reference sequence).

This sequence joins TRBV2 and TRBJ2-2; D possibly corresponds to TRBD2 (7 bases). Germline CDR1 SNHLY, CDR2 FYNNEI. This CDR3 has 16 residues. The V end lost 6 bases, the J end lost 1 base, and 15 bases lay between the germline ends. CDR3 sequence reads: CASSPQGGRNTGELFF. Here the CDR3 DNA reads TGTGCCAGCAGCCCACAGGGAGGGAGGAACACCGGGGAGCTGTTTTTT.

The chain uses TRBV7-2 and TRBJ2-5; TRBD2 aligns across 12 bases. The germline V gene encodes CDR1 SGHTA and CDR2 FQGNSA. CDR3 length: 17 residues. With V trimmed by 1 base and J by 5 bases, 8 bases remained unmatched. The CDR3 protein is CASSLGLTSGRWETQYF. The CDR3 nucleotides are TGTGCCAGCAGCTTAGGATTGACTAGCGGGAGATGGGAGACCCAGTACTTC.

This chain joins TRBV5-4 and TRBJ2-3; 11 nucleotides match TRBD2. Unmatched junction bases numbered 10, after V lost 5 bases and J lost 11 bases. In germline, CDR1 is SGHNT, CDR2 YYREEE (reference sequence). This CDR3 region has 14 residues. The CDR3: CASSPGLAAGGQYF. In DNA form, the CDR3 reads TGTGCCAGCAGTCCGGGACTAGCGGCCGGTGGGCAGTATTTT.

CDR3 loop: CASSLTGVGETQYF. The CDR3 nucleotides are TGTGCCAGTAGTCTGACAGGGGTGGGAGAGACCCAGTACTTC. The gene calls are TRBV19 and TRBJ2-5, with TRBD1 matching 8 bases. The V gene end was trimmed by 5 bases and the J gene end by 4 bases; junction bases not matched to a gene: 6. The CDR3 is made up of 14 amino acids. CDR1 is LNHDA, CDR2 SQIVND, per germline (reference sequence).

The chain is built from TRBV20-1 and TRBJ2-3; the match to TRBD2 covers 11 bases. Trimming took 6 bases from V and 4 from J; bases not matched to a gene: 12. Germline CDR1 reads DFQATT; CDR2 reads SNEGSKA (reference sequence). The CDR3 runs 16 residues. This chain's CDR3 is CSASGTSGGSADTQYF. The CDR3 DNA reads as TGCAGTGCCAGTGGGACTAGCGGAGGGAGTGCAGATACGCAGTATTTT.

The chain joins TRBV11-2 to TRBJ1-4, with D unresolved. V was clipped by 5 bases and J by 3 bases, with 10 bases between them. This CDR3 comprises 14 residues. Germline lookup yields CDR1 SGHAT and CDR2 FQNNGV. Here the CDR3 DNA reads TGTGCCAGCAGCGCCCAGATCTCTAATGAAAAACTGTTTTTT. Its translation is CASSAQISNEKLFF.

The chain joins TRBV6-5 to TRBJ2-2, with D tentatively TRBD1 (5 bases). The CDR3 spans 15 residues. The V gene lost 10 bases and the J gene lost 6 bases, with 21 bases spanning the gap. Germline values: CDR1 MNHEY, CDR2 SVGAGI. CDR3 coding DNA: TGTGCCACCCGAAAGATAAGGGGCACACCCGGGGAGCTGTTTTTT. This translates into CATRKIRGTPGELFF.

This clone was observed a few times. For the CDR3, the DNA is TGCGCCAGCAGCTGGGGGACAGGAGGAAACACCATATATTTT. Residues: CASSWGTGGNTIYF. The rearrangement uses TRBV5-1 and TRBJ1-3; 8 bases map to TRBD1. J gave up 4 bases and V 3 bases, and 3 bases lay outside the gene matches. The CDR3 loop spans 14 amino acids. Germline V gives CDR1 SGHRS, CDR2 YFSETQ.